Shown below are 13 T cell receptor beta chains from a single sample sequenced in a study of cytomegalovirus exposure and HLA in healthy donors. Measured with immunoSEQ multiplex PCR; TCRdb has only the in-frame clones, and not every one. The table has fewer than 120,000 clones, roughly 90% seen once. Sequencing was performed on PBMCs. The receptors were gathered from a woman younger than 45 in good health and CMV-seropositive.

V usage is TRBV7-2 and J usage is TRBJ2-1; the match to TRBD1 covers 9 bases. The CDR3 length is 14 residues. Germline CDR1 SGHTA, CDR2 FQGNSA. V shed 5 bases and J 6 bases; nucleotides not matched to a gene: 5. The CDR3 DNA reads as TGTGCCAGCAGCCGGGACAGGGCTACCAATGAGCAGTTCTTC. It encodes CASSRDRATNEQFF.

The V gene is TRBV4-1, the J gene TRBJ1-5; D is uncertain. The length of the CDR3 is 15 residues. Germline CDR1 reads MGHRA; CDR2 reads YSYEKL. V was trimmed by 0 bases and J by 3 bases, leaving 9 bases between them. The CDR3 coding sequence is TGCGCCAGCAGCCAAGAGGCCGGGGTCAATCAGCCCCAGCATTTT. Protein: CASSQEAGVNQPQHF.

The CDR3: CASSYEVDNEQFF. The CDR3 bases are TGTGCCAGCAGTTATGAGGTCGACAATGAGCAGTTCTTC. The chain combines TRBV6-5 with TRBJ2-1; D is uncertain. With 3 bases removed from V and 5 bases from J, the gap between germline ends came to 8 bases. The V gene's germline CDR1 is MNHEY and CDR2 SVGAGI. The CDR3 runs 13 residues.

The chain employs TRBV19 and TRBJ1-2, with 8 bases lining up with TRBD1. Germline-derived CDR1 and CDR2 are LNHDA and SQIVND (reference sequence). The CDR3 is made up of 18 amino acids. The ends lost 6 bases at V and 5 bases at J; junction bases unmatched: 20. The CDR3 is CASRAGGAHRHRPYGYTF. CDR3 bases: TGTGCCAGTAGAGCAGGGGGCGCGCACCGTCACCGTCCTTATGGCTACACCTTC.

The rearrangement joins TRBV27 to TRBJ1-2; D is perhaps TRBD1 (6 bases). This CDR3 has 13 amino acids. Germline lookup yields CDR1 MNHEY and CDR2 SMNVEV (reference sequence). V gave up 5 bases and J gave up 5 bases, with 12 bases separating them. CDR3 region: CASSPRGDYGYTF. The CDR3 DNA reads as TGTGCCAGCAGTCCCAGGGGTGATTATGGCTACACCTTC.

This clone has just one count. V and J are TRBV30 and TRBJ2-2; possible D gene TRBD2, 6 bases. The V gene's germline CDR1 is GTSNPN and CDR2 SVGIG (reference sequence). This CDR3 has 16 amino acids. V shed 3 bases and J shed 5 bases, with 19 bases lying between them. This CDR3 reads CAWRHGARGATGELFF. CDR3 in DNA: TGTGCCTGGAGGCACGGAGCGCGGGGAGCAACCGGGGAGCTGTTTTTT.

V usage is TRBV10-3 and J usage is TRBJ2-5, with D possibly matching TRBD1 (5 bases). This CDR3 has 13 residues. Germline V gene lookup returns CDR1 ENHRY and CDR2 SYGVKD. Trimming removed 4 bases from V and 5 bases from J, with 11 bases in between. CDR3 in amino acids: CAISGTSGETQYF. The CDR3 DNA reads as TGTGCCATCAGTGGGACATCCGGGGAGACCCAGTACTTC.

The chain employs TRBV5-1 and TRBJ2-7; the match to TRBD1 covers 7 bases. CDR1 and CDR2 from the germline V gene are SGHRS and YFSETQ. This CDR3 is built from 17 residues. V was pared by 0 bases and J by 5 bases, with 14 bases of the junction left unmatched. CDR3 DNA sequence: TGCGCCAGCAGCTTGGCCAGACAGGGTGGTGTAGGGGACGAGCAGTACTTC. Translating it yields CASSLARQGGVGDEQYF. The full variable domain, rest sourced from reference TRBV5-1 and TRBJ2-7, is KAGVTQTPRYLIKTRGQQVTLSCSPISGHRSVSWYQQTPGQGLQFLFEYFSETQRNKGNFPGRFSGRQFSNSRSEMNVSTLELGDSALYLCASSLARQGGVGDEQYFGPGTRLTVT.

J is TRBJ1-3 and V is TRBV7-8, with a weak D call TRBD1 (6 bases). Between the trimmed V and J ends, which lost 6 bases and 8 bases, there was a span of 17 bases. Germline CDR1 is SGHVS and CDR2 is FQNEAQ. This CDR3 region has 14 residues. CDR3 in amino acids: CASSRGIRGDTIYF. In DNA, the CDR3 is TGTGCCAGCAGTAGGGGGATACGGGGGGACACCATATATTTT.

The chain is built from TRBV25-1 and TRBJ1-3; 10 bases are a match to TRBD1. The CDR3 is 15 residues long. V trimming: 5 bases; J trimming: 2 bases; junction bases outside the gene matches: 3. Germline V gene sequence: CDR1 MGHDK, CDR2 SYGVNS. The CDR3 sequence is CASSKTGGAGNTIYF. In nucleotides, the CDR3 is TGTGCCAGCAGTAAGACAGGGGGCGCTGGAAACACCATATATTTT. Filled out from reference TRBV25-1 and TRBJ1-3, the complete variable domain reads EADIYQTPRYLVIGTGKKITLECSQTMGHDKMYWYQQDPGMELHLIHYSYGVNSTEKGDLSSESTVSRIRTEHFPLTLESARPSHTSQYLCASSKTGGAGNTIYFGEGSWLTVV.

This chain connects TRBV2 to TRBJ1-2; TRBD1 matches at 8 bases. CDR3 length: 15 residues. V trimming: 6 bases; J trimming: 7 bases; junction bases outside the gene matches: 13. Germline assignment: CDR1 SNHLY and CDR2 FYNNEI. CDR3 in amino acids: CASSRQGTGTGGYTF. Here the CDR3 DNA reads TGTGCCAGCAGCCGACAGGGGACCGGAACGGGTGGCTACACCTTC.

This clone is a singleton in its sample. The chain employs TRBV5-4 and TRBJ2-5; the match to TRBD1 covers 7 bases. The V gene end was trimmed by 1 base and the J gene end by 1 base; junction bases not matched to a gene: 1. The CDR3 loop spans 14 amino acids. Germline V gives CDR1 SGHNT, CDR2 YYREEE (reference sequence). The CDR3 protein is CASSLRTGQETQYF. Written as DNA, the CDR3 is TGTGCCAGCAGCTTGAGGACAGGCCAAGAGACCCAGTACTTC.

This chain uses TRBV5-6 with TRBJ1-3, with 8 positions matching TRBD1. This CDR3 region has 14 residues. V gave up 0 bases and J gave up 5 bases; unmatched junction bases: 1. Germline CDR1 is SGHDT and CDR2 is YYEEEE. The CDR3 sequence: CASSLGTGRNTIYF. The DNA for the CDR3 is TGTGCCAGCAGCTTGGGGACAGGGAGAAACACCATATATTTT.